These 22 T cell receptor beta chains originate from one sample sequenced in a study of blood T cell repertoires in COVID-19. Here immunoSEQ multiplex PCR was the method, and the copy in TCRdb shows in-frame clones only, minus some. The table has around 90,000 clones, roughly 77% seen once. Sequencing was performed on peripheral blood. The receptors come from a human donor in a cohort sampled during active COVID-19.

This clone was found once. The CDR3: CASSLQGSYNSPLHF. Here the CDR3 DNA reads TGCGCCAGCAGCCTTCAGGGATCCTATAATTCACCCCTCCACTTT. The V call is TRBV10-1, the J call TRBJ1-6; a possible D gene is TRBD1 (5 bases). CDR1 and CDR2 (germline): WNHNN, SYGVQD (reference sequence). The germline V and J ends were trimmed by 6 bases and 1 base, with 10 bases remaining between them. The CDR3 consists of 15 residues.

This clone was observed once. The V and J genes are TRBV11-2 and TRBJ2-1; 9 bases are a match to TRBD2. V gave up 6 bases and J gave up 5 bases; unmatched junction bases: 14. The CDR3 contains 17 residues. Germline assignment: CDR1 SGHAT and CDR2 FQNNGV. CDR3 in DNA: TGTGCCAGCAGTCAAAACATAGGCGGGGGGGTGAACAATGAGCAGTTCTTC. Translating it yields CASSQNIGGGVNNEQFF.

V is TRBV7-2 and J is TRBJ1-1; D unresolved. The CDR3 is 14 amino acids. Germline assignment: CDR1 SGHTA and CDR2 FQGNSA. The V gene lost 1 base and the J gene lost 2 bases, with 8 bases spanning the gap. The CDR3 here is CASSLGGINTEAFF. The DNA for the CDR3 is TGTGCCAGCAGCTTAGGAGGGATAAACACTGAAGCTTTCTTT.

The count of this clone is one. This chain links TRBV18 with TRBJ2-7; tentative D call: TRBD2 (6 bases). The CDR3 loop spans 13 amino acids. The germline CDR1 and CDR2 sequences are KGHSH and LQKENI. The V end lost 0 bases, the J end lost 5 bases, and 8 bases lay between the germline ends. The CDR3 here is CASSPPSSDEQYF. CDR3 sequence (DNA): TGTGCCAGCTCACCACCGTCTAGCGACGAGCAGTACTTC.

This clone was counted a few times. The chain uses TRBV2 and TRBJ1-2; D gene uncertain. CDR1 is SNHLY, CDR2 FYNNEI, per germline. This CDR3 has 12 amino acids. Trimming took 4 bases from V and 3 from J, leaving 6 bases between them. This CDR3 is CASSGEYYGYTF. The CDR3 DNA is TGTGCCAGCAGTGGGGAGTACTATGGCTACACCTTC.

The chain joins TRBV5-1 to TRBJ1-5, with 8 bases that match TRBD1. V was clipped by 4 bases and J by 4 bases; unmatched bases: 7. CDR1 and CDR2 from the germline V gene are SGHRS and YFSETQ. The CDR3 has 15 residues. CDR3 sequence reads: CASSRSGTGNQPQHF. CDR3 DNA sequence: TGCGCCAGCAGCCGGTCCGGGACAGGTAATCAGCCCCAGCATTTT.

This chain joins TRBV5-1 and TRBJ2-2; perhaps TRBD1 as D (5 bases). CDR1 is SGHRS and CDR2 is YFSETQ in the germline V gene. V lost 4 bases to trimming and J lost 2 bases, with 15 bases between them. The CDR3 is 16 residues long. CDR3 DNA: TGCGCCAGCAGCCCCCGGTCCCAGGGTAACACCGGGGAGCTGTTTTTT. Translated, it gives CASSPRSQGNTGELFF.

The chain couples TRBV5-4 to TRBJ1-2; D may be TRBD1 (5 bases). The CDR3 runs to 15 residues. The germline CDR1 and CDR2 sequences are SGHNT and YYREEE (reference sequence). Trimming took 4 bases from V and 4 from J, leaving 17 bases between them. The CDR3, as DNA: TGTGCCAGCAGCGTCGACCGCAGGGATATCTATGGCTACACCTTC. Its translation is CASSVDRRDIYGYTF.

The chain has TRBV9 and TRBJ1-1, with D unclear. Per germline, CDR1 SGDLS and CDR2 YYNGEE. CDR3 length: 13 residues. Trimming pared 0 bases from V and 3 bases from J, leaving 6 bases between. The DNA for the CDR3 is TGTGCCAGCAGCGTAGGGGAGTACACTGAAGCTTTCTTT. As protein: CASSVGEYTEAFF. The full variable domain, its missing parts supplied by reference TRBV9 and TRBJ1-1, is DSGVTQTPKHLITATGQRVTLRCSPRSGDLSVYWYQQSLDQGLQFLIQYYNGEERAKGNILERFSAQQFPDLHSELNLSSLELGDSALYFCASSVGEYTEAFFGQGTRLTVV.

V gene TRBV5-1 combines with J gene TRBJ2-1; the D gene is possibly TRBD1 (6 bases). The CDR3 totals 16 residues. CDR1 and CDR2 (germline): SGHRS, YFSETQ. The V gene lost 3 bases and the J gene lost 6 bases, with 19 bases spanning the gap. CDR3 coding DNA: TGCGCCAGCAGCTCCGCCGCGTGGAACAGGGCCAATGAGCAGTTCTTC. Amino acids: CASSSAAWNRANEQFF.

The chain joins TRBV28 to TRBJ2-7; no reliable D call. The V and J ends lost 4 bases and 6 bases respectively, with 19 bases between them. CDR1 and CDR2 (germline): MDHEN, SYDVKM. There are 15 residues in the CDR3. The CDR3 DNA reads TGTGCCAGCAGTTCCCGACTCCACCTTCTTTTCGAGCAGTACTTC. Its translation is CASSSRLHLLFEQYF.

V usage is TRBV7-9 and J usage is TRBJ2-5; possible D gene TRBD1, 5 bases. This CDR3 is 14 amino acids long. CDR1 is SEHNR and CDR2 is FQNEAQ in the germline V gene (reference sequence). Trimming pared 5 bases from V and 4 bases from J, leaving 14 bases between. The CDR3 DNA sequence: TGTGCCAGCAGCAAAGACAGTATTCGAGAGACCCAGTACTTC. Translated: CASSKDSIRETQYF.

This clone was found a few times. The chain combines TRBV30 with TRBJ2-3; a possible D gene is TRBD1 (6 bases). Germline V lookup: CDR1 GTSNPN, CDR2 SVGIG (reference sequence). Trimming left V 0 bases short and J 2 bases short, with 12 bases between. The CDR3 length is 15 residues. This chain's CDR3 is CAWSVPRGHTDTQYF. Written as DNA, the CDR3 is TGTGCCTGGAGTGTCCCCAGGGGACACACAGATACGCAGTATTTT.

This sequence joins TRBV15 and TRBJ2-7, with D maybe TRBD2 (5 bases). Germline assignment: CDR1 LNHNV and CDR2 YYDKDF (reference sequence). This CDR3 has 15 amino acids. Deletions cut 3 bases from V and 7 bases from J, with 19 bases between. This CDR3 reads CATSSGVGEWKEQYF. CDR3 DNA sequence: TGTGCCACCAGCAGCGGTGTGGGAGAATGGAAAGAGCAGTACTTC.

The chain combines TRBV5-6 with TRBJ2-5; 12 bases are shared with TRBD2. CDR1 is SGHDT, CDR2 YYEEEE, per germline. The CDR3 consists of 16 residues. Trimming at V came to 2 bases and at J to 4 bases, leaving 6 bases not matched to a gene. CDR3 sequence (DNA): TGTGCCAGCAGCTTTGGACTAGCGGGGCTCAGAGAGACCCAGTACTTC. This codes for CASSFGLAGLRETQYF.

Concerning this clone: Compared with germline, one end of the junction differs, possibly owing to a read error. The same CDR3 is also encoded by other DNA sequences in this sample. This chain links TRBV4-1 with TRBJ1-2; 7 nucleotides align to TRBD1. The CDR3 totals 16 residues. The germline gives CDR1 MGHRA, CDR2 YSYEKL. CDR3 in amino acids: CASSQLTGNRIKGYTF. As DNA, the CDR3 is TGCGCCAGCAGCCAACTGACAGGGAACAGAATAAAAGGCTACACTTTC.

CDR3 nucleotides: TGTGCCAGCAGCTTAACGGCGGCTGCTTGGGGCTCCGCGAACACCGGGGAGCTGTTTTTT. Its translation is CASSLTAAAWGSANTGELFF. The chain joins TRBV7-3 to TRBJ2-2; possible D gene TRBD1, 5 bases. Deletions cut 0 bases from V and 0 bases from J, with 20 bases between. Germline V gene data show CDR1 as SGHTA and CDR2 as FQGTGA. The length of the CDR3 is 20 residues.

The chain carries TRBV5-5 and TRBJ1-1, with TRBD1 matching 9 bases. The J segment lost 5 bases and the V segment lost 3 bases, leaving 5 bases of the junction unmatched. CDR3 length: 14 residues. Germline values: CDR1 SGHKS, CDR2 YYEKEE (reference sequence). The CDR3 DNA is TGTGCCAGCAGCTCTACAGGGGGCCAAACTGAAGCTTTCTTT. Its translation: CASSSTGGQTEAFF. The complete variable domain, with remaining parts taken from reference TRBV5-5 and TRBJ1-1, reads DAGVTQSPTHLIKTRGQQVTLRCSPISGHKSVSWYQQVLGQGPQFIFQYYEKEERGRGNFPDRFSARQFPNYSSELNVNALLLGDSALYLCASSSTGGQTEAFFGQGTRLTVV.

The chain has TRBV5-6 and TRBJ1-4; D is possibly TRBD1 (6 bases). Trimming shortened V by 3 bases and J by 5 bases, and 14 bases separated the two germline ends. Germline CDR1 is SGHDT and CDR2 is YYEEEE. There are 15 residues in the CDR3. As DNA, the CDR3 is TGTGCCAGCAGCTGGGGGACAAGGGACAATGAAAAACTGTTTTTT. As protein: CASSWGTRDNEKLFF.

The rearrangement joins TRBV5-6 to TRBJ1-4; the match to TRBD1 covers 9 bases. The germline gives CDR1 SGHDT, CDR2 YYEEEE. The CDR3 extends over 15 amino acids. Losses at the gene ends were 0 bases for V and 5 bases for J; bases not matched to a gene: 2. This CDR3 is CASSLAGQGNEKLFF. CDR3 sequence (DNA): TGTGCCAGCAGCTTGGCCGGACAGGGGAATGAAAAACTGTTTTTT.

This clone was counted a single time. V and J are TRBV13 and TRBJ2-5; 10 nucleotides match TRBD1. V dropped 6 bases and J dropped 5; count of bases not matched to a gene: 6. This CDR3 has 14 residues. Germline-derived CDR1 and CDR2 are PRHDT and FYEKMQ (reference sequence). The CDR3 sequence: CASSRQGAGETQYF. The CDR3 coding sequence is TGTGCCAGCAGTCGACAGGGGGCAGGGGAGACCCAGTACTTC.

The gene calls are TRBV21-1 and TRBJ1-5. TRBV21-1 is marked as a pseudogene. The CDR3 extends over 16 amino acids. CDR3 region: CASSKESINSNQPQHF. As DNA, the CDR3 is TGTGCCAGCAGCAAAGAGAGTATCAACAGCAATCAGCCCCAGCATTTT.